This T cell receptor (beta chain) is drawn from a study of neurological immune-mediated disorders. Findings of the study overall: Multiple sclerosis, the disease with the least TCR clonal expansion, fell below healthy controls, whereas HTLV-1-associated myelopathy showed the most.

V was trimmed by 2 bases and J by 1 base, leaving 12 bases between them. CDR3 size: 15 residues. The germline V gene encodes CDR1 SGHRS and CDR2 YFSETQ. A single record per CDR3 protein comes from TCRdb applying MiXCR to the 5' RACE reads. The sample comprises some 25,000 distinct CDR3 sequences, over 5.5% of which are singletons, and over 4% rests with the top ten. This clonotype showed up many times. Its antigen is currently unknown. The unsorted libraries were produced from 2 million PBMCs held at -80 C. The receptor was derived from a woman in her 40s in good health. V usage is TRBV5-1 and J usage is TRBJ1-1; tentative D call: TRBD1 (6 bases). The sequenced material came from PBMCs. CDR3 nucleotides: TGCGCCAGCAGCTTATTAGGGACAACGAACACTGAAGCTTTCTTT. This codes for CASSLLGTTNTEAFF.